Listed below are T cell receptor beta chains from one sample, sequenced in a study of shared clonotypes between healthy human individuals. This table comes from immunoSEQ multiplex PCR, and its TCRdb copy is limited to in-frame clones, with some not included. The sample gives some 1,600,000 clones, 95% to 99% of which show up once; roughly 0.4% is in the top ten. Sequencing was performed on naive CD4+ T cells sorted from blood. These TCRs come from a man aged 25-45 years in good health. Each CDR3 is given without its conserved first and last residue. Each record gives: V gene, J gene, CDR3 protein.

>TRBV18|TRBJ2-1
ASSKTSGSSGFNEQF
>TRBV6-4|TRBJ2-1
ASSAGQGISYNEQF
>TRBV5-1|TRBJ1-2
ASSLAPANYGYT
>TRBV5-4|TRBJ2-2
ASSAPRGDTGELF
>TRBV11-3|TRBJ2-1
ASSLEARHEQF
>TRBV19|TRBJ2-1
ASSRNSGTSVNEQF
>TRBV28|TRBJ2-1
ASVPAPSGYNEQF
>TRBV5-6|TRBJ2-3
ASTQGGFSTDTQY
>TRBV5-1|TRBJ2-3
ASSPRLAGIGDTQY
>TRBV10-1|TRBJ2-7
ASMASGGNEQY
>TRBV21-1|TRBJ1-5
ASSKAIVPQH
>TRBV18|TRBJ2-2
ASSPPGRSTGELF
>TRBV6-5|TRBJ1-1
ASSYSQVNTEAF
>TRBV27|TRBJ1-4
ASSSPTRGKGNEKLF
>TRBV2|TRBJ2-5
ASIRLGETQY
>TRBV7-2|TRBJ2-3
ASSLTSGRVDTQY
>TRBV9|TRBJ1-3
ASSVAIGSGNTIY
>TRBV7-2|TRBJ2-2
ASSLRGTHTGELF
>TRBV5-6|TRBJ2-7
ASSLGLAGGRLPYEQY
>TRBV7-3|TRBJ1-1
ASSRGPDTEAF
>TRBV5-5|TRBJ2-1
ACSDGTHYNEQF
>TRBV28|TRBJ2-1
ASSVQLSSYNEQF
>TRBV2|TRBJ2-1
ASSASGIPHNEQF
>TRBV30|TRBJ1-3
AWSAGGHSGNTIY
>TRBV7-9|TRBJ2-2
ASSLRTSGRGKNTGELF
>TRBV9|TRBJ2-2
ASSVSSGVNTGELF
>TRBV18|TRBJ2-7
ASSPYSGSESEQY
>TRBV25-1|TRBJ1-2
ASRKTGAAAGGHGYT